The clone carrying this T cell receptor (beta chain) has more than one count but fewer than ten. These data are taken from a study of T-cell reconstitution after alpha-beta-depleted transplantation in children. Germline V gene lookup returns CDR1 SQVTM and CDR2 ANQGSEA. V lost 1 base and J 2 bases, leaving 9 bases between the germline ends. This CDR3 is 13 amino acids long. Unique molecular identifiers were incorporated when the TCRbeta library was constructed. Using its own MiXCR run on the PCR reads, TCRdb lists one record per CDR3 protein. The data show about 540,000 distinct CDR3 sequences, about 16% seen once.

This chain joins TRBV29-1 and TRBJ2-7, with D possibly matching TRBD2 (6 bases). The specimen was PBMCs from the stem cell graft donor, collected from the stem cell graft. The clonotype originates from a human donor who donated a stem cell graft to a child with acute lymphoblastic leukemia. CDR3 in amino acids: CSVEGEETYEQYF. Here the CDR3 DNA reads TGCAGCGTTGAAGGGGAGGAAACCTACGAGCAGTACTTC.